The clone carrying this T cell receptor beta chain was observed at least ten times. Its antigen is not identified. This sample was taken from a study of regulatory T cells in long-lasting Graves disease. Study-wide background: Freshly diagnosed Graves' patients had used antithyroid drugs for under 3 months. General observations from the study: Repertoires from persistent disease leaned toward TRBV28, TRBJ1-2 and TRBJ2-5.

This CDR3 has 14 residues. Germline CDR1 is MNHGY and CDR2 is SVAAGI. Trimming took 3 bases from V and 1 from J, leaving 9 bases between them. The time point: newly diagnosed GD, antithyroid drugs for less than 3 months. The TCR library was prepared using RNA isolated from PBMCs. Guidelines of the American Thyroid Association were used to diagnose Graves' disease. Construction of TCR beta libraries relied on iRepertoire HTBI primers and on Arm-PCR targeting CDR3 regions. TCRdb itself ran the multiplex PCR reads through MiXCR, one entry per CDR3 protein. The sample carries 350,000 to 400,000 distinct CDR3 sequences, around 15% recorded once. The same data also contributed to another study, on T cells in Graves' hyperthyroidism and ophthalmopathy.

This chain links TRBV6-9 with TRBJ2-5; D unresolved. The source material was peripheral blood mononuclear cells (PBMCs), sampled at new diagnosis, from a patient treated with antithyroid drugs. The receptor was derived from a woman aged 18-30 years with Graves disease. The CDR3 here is CASSYNRLQETQYF. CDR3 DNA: TGTGCCAGCAGTTACAATAGACTCCAAGAGACCCAGTACTTC.